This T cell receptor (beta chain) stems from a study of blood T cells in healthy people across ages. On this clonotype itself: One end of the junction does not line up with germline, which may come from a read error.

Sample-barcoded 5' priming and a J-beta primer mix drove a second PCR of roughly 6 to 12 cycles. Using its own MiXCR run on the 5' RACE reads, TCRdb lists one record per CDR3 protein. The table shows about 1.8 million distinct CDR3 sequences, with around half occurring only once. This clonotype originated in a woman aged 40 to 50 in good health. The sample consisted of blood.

CDR3 protein: CACSPRQAASTDTQYF. Written as DNA, the CDR3 is TGTGCCTGCAGCCCCCGACAGGCGGCTAGCACAGATACGCAGTATTTT. V and J are TRBV4-2 and TRBJ2-3; possibly TRBD1 for D (6 bases). Germline V gene lookup returns CDR1 LGHNA and CDR2 YNFKEQ. The CDR3 extends over 16 amino acids.